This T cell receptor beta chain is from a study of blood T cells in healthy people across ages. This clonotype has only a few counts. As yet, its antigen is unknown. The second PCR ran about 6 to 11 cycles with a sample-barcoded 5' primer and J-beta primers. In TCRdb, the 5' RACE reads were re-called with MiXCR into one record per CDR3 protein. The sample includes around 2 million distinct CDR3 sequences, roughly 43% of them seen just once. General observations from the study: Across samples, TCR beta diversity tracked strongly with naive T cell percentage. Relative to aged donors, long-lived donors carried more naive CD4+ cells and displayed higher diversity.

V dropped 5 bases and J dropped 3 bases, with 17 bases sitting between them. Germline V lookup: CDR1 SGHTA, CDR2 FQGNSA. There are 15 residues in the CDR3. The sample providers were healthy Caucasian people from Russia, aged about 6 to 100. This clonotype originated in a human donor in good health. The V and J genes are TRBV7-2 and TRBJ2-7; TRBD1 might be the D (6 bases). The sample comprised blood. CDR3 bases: TGTGCCAGCAGCCCATTAGGGGGTTTCGACTACGAGCAGTACTTC. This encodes CASSPLGGFDYEQYF.